These 31 T cell receptor beta chains came from one sample sequenced in a study of shared clonotypes between healthy human individuals (dated by TCRdb to between 2020 and 2021). The library was obtained by the immunoSEQ multiplex PCR assay. In TCRdb, the immuneACCESS table is reduced to in-frame sequences with V and J assigned. These tables do not hold every clone; where another copy was compared, an unresolved V gene accounts for under half, and the others remain unexplained. For this sample the table gives over 2,000,000 clones, of which about 93% were detected only once. About 1.7% of the sample rests with the top ten. CD8 naive samples were obtained by positive selection for CCR7 among CD45RO-negative cells, yielding a CD45RA+CCR7+ population from which TemRA cells were excluded. The sample was naive CD8+ T cells from PBMCs. In the paper's terms, the cell subset or site label means: CD45RA+CCR7+. Receptors originate from a young man in good health. Some clones in this sample may be carry-over from other donors' samples.

J is TRBJ2-5 and V is TRBV28; D remains unclear. V was pared by 7 bases and J by 1 base, with 16 bases between. CDR3 size: 15 residues. The germline V gene has CDR1 MDHEN and CDR2 SYDVKM. This CDR3 is CASITRTGGQETQYF. The CDR3 bases are TGTGCCAGCATTACCCGGACCGGCGGCCAAGAGACCCAGTACTTC.

The J gene is TRBJ2-1, the V gene TRBV28; D call uncertain. The V gene lost 6 bases and the J gene lost 0 bases, with 15 bases spanning the gap. This CDR3 spans 16 amino acids. CDR1 MDHEN and CDR2 SYDVKM come from the germline V gene. CDR3 in amino acids: CASRNVGASSYNEQFF. CDR3 DNA sequence: TGTGCCAGCAGGAACGTTGGAGCGAGCTCCTACAATGAGCAGTTCTTC.

The CDR3 reads CASSIDIWGTGNQPQHF. CDR3 nucleotides: TGTGCCAGTAGTATAGATATCTGGGGGACTGGCAATCAGCCCCAGCATTTT. The chain is built from TRBV19 and TRBJ1-5, with D maybe TRBD1 (5 bases). The CDR3 is made up of 17 amino acids. CDR1 is LNHDA, CDR2 SQIVND, per germline (reference sequence). V lost 0 bases and J lost 2, with 14 bases in between.

This sequence joins TRBV5-1 and TRBJ2-1, with TRBD2 matching over 7 bases. V lost 3 bases, J lost 1 base, and 10 bases stayed unmatched. The V gene's germline CDR1 is SGHRS and CDR2 YFSETQ. This CDR3 contains 17 residues. The CDR3: CASSWTRPLGSYNEQFF. The CDR3 DNA reads as TGCGCCAGCAGCTGGACTAGGCCCTTAGGGTCCTACAATGAGCAGTTCTTC.

As concerns this clone: Other DNA variants within this sample encode the same CDR3. The chain recombines TRBV6-5 with TRBJ2-7, with a weak D call TRBD2 (6 bases). Germline V gene data show CDR1 as MNHEY and CDR2 as SVGAGI. V gave up 0 bases and J gave up 5 bases, with 8 bases separating them. CDR3 length: 13 residues. Here the CDR3 DNA reads TGTGCCAGCAGTTACTCCGGAGGGAACGAGCAGTACTTC. Encoded protein: CASSYSGGNEQYF.

In its sample, this clone was seen once. The same CDR3 is also encoded by other DNA sequences in this sample. The chain joins TRBV10-3 to TRBJ2-7; TRBD2 aligns across 9 bases. V was clipped by 10 bases and J by 4 bases; unmatched bases: 5. This CDR3 region has 12 residues. CDR1 ENHRY and CDR2 SYGVKD come from the germline V gene. CDR3 nucleotide sequence: TGTGCCACGGGGACTAGCTCTTACGAGCAGTACTTC. Translating gives CATGTSSYEQYF.

The chain has TRBV4-3 and TRBJ1-2, with a tentative D call TRBD1 (5 bases). Germline-derived CDR1 and CDR2 are LGHNA and YSLEER. The CDR3 is 15 residues long. The V end lost 0 bases, the J end lost 6 bases, and 14 bases lay between the germline ends. The CDR3 reads CASSQEGGSYHGYTF. DNA of the CDR3: TGCGCCAGCAGCCAAGAGGGGGGGAGCTACCATGGCTACACCTTC.

The rearrangement joins TRBV7-2 to TRBJ2-5, with D possibly being TRBD2 (6 bases). Trimming took 4 bases from V and 4 from J, leaving 7 bases between them. This CDR3 has 12 residues. Germline V gene data show CDR1 as SGHTA and CDR2 as FQGNSA. In nucleotides, the CDR3 is TGTGCCAGCAGCTCGCGGGGAGAGACCCAGTACTTC. Translation gives CASSSRGETQYF.

CDR3 sequence (DNA): TGTGCCAGCAGCGGCAACAGGGTCTGGGCTTCTGGGGCCAACGTCCTGACTTTC. Amino acid sequence: CASSGNRVWASGANVLTF. The V and J genes are TRBV9 and TRBJ2-6, with a tentative D call TRBD1 (6 bases). This CDR3 has 18 amino acids. Trimming shortened V by 3 bases and J by 1 base, and 17 bases separated the two germline ends. Germline V gives CDR1 SGDLS, CDR2 YYNGEE.

The J gene is TRBJ2-7, the V gene TRBV6-1; D is perhaps TRBD1 or TRBD2 (6 bases each). Trimming shortened V by 3 bases and J by 2 bases, and 14 bases separated the two germline ends. CDR1 is MNHNS, CDR2 SASEGT, per germline. CDR3 length: 15 residues. CDR3 bases: TGTGCCAGCAGTGATTGGGCAGGGGAGGCCTACGAGCAGTACTTC. This sequence encodes CASSDWAGEAYEQYF.

The gene calls are TRBV6-5 and TRBJ1-1; D may be TRBD1 (5 bases). This CDR3 region has 14 residues. V lost 7 bases and J lost 2, with 14 bases in between. CDR1 is MNHEY and CDR2 is SVGAGI in the germline V gene. In DNA form, the CDR3 reads TGTGCCAGCACCCCCTGGGGGGGAAACACTGAAGCTTTCTTT. It specifies CASTPWGGNTEAFF.

The chain links TRBV19 to TRBJ1-1; D not certain. CDR3 length equals 15 residues. The germline CDR1 and CDR2 sequences are LNHDA and SQIVND (reference sequence). V gave up 4 bases and J gave up 5 bases, with 17 bases separating them. CDR3 amino acids: CASSTRRARETEAFF. For the CDR3, the DNA is TGTGCCAGTAGTACGCGACGGGCTAGGGAAACTGAAGCTTTCTTT.

Regarding this clone: The same CDR3 is also encoded by other DNA sequences in this sample. The gene calls are TRBV4-2 and TRBJ2-7, with D maybe TRBD2 (6 bases). CDR3 length equals 15 residues. Trimming pared 1 base from V and 1 base from J, leaving 11 bases between. The germline gives CDR1 LGHNA, CDR2 YNFKEQ. The CDR3 bases are TGTGCCAGCAGCCAAGCCGGGACTGGTTCCTACGAGCAGTACTTC. Translated: CASSQAGTGSYEQYF.

V usage is TRBV10-1 and J usage is TRBJ2-1, with D possibly being TRBD2 (5 bases). The CDR3 runs 13 residues. CDR1 is WNHNN and CDR2 is SYGVQD in the germline V gene (reference sequence). Trimming cost V 5 bases and J 7 bases, with 12 bases left between them. In nucleotides, the CDR3 is TGCGCCAGCAGTATACGAGGGATAAATGAGCAGTTCTTC. Translation gives CASSIRGINEQFF.

As concerns this clone: A read error is possible here, since a much larger clone lies one base away. The same CDR3 arises from other DNA sequences in this sample as well. In DNA form, the CDR3 reads TGTGCCAGCAGCCCGGGGAACACTGAAGCTTTCTTT. It yields the protein CASSPGNTEAFF. The chain employs TRBV25-1 and TRBJ1-1; no firm D call. CDR1 is MGHDK, CDR2 SYGVNS, per germline. V shed 6 bases and J shed 1 base, with 6 bases lying between them. The CDR3 length is 12 residues.

The chain has TRBV13 and TRBJ1-1; 10 nucleotides line up with TRBD1. In germline, CDR1 is PRHDT, CDR2 FYEKMQ (reference sequence). The V segment lost 4 bases and the J segment 3 bases; nucleotides outside the gene matches: 8. The CDR3 covers 16 residues. CDR3 in DNA: TGTGCCAGCAGCTCGACCCGGACAGGGGGATACACTGAAGCTTTCTTT. It translates to CASSSTRTGGYTEAFF. The complete variable domain, with remaining parts taken from reference TRBV13 and TRBJ1-1, reads AAGVIQSPRHLIKEKRETATLKCYPIPRHDTVYWYQQGPGQDPQFLISFYEKMQSDKGSIPDRFSAQQFSDYHSELNMSSLELGDSALYFCASSSTRTGGYTEAFFGQGTRLTVV.

This chain uses TRBV7-9 with TRBJ2-1; 10 positions agree with TRBD2. The trim removed 7 bases at V and 6 bases at J, leaving 12 bases unmatched. This CDR3 is built from 16 residues. Germline V lookup: CDR1 SEHNR, CDR2 FQNEAQ (reference sequence). CDR3 sequence: CASNRGVAGGLNEQFF. The DNA of the CDR3 is TGTGCCAGCAACCGCGGGGTAGCGGGAGGCCTCAATGAGCAGTTCTTC.

The chain uses TRBV7-9 and TRBJ2-7; D perhaps matches TRBD2 (5 bases). CDR1 and CDR2 (germline): SEHNR, FQNEAQ (reference sequence). V was shortened by 6 bases and J by 5 bases, with 17 bases between the two germline ends. CDR3 size: 14 residues. The CDR3 region has the DNA TGTGCCAGCAGGGACTCGGGGAGTCGGCACGAGCAGTACTTC. This gives the protein CASRDSGSRHEQYF. The full variable domain, rest sourced from reference TRBV7-9 and TRBJ2-7, is DTGVSQNPRHKITKRGQNVTFRCDPISEHNRLYWYRQTLGQGPEFLTYFQNEAQLEKSRLLSDRFSAERPKGSFSTLEIQRTEQGDSAMYLCASRDSGSRHEQYFGPGTRLTVT.

This chain uses TRBV7-9 with TRBJ2-3; TRBD1 might be the D (6 bases). V was shortened by 5 bases and J by 7 bases, with 19 bases between the two germline ends. The germline V gene has CDR1 SEHNR and CDR2 FQNEAQ (reference sequence). The CDR3 covers 15 residues. The CDR3 region has the DNA TGTGCCAGCAGCGGGAAGAGGACAGCATTCTATACGCAGTATTTT. Protein sequence: CASSGKRTAFYTQYF.

The chain employs TRBV4-3 and TRBJ2-1; TRBD2 matches at 9 bases. The CDR3 is 13 amino acids. Germline V gene data show CDR1 as LGHNA and CDR2 as YSLEER. Trimming cost V 6 bases and J 8 bases; bases outside gene matches: 5. The CDR3, as DNA: TGCGCCAGCAGTAGCGGGAGTTTGGATGAGCAGTTCTTC. It is translated as CASSSGSLDEQFF.

This clone was seen only once. V and J are TRBV6-1 and TRBJ2-7, with 12 bases matching TRBD2. Germline CDR1 and CDR2: MNHNS and SASEGT. V trimming: 8 bases; J trimming: 5 bases; junction bases outside the gene matches: 4. This CDR3 spans 13 amino acids. CDR3 region: CASRLAGGDEQYF. The CDR3 nucleotides are TGTGCCAGCCGTCTAGCGGGAGGGGACGAGCAGTACTTC.

This chain uses TRBV7-6 with TRBJ1-1; D not resolved. V dropped 5 bases and J dropped 3 bases, with 10 bases sitting between them. Per germline, CDR1 SGHVS and CDR2 FNYEAQ. The CDR3 loop spans 13 amino acids. CDR3 sequence reads: CASSPMEYTEAFF. DNA of the CDR3: TGTGCCAGCAGCCCCATGGAATACACTGAAGCTTTCTTT.

The V and J genes are TRBV5-3 and TRBJ2-4; D is possibly TRBD2 (5 bases). TRBV5-3 is an open reading frame whose function is uncertain. This CDR3 contains 23 residues. Deletions cut 2 bases from V and 0 bases from J, with 33 bases between. As DNA, the CDR3 is TGTGCCAGAAGCTTCCCCGCTCCGGTTATCTGGCGGGCGAACTCACTAGCCAAAAACATTCAGTACTTC. Its protein is CARSFPAPVIWRANSLAKNIQYF.

This chain connects TRBV18 to TRBJ2-1, with TRBD2 as a possible D gene (6 bases). This CDR3 comprises 17 residues. Germline loops: CDR1 KGHSH, CDR2 LQKENI. V dropped 0 bases and J dropped 0 bases, with 12 bases sitting between them. The CDR3 protein is CASSPPGGRDSYNEQFF. CDR3 nucleotide sequence: TGTGCCAGCTCACCACCGGGTGGGCGGGACTCCTACAATGAGCAGTTCTTC.

J is TRBJ2-3 and V is TRBV10-3; 11 positions agree with TRBD1. This CDR3 region has 14 residues. With 8 bases clipped from V and 4 bases from J, the junction kept 5 bases outside the gene matches. Germline V gene lookup returns CDR1 ENHRY and CDR2 SYGVKD. The CDR3 loop is CAISGDRGADTQYF. The DNA for the CDR3 is TGTGCCATCTCCGGGGACAGGGGGGCAGATACGCAGTATTTT.

The V gene is TRBV7-9, the J gene TRBJ1-1; 7 positions match TRBD1. Looked up from germline, CDR1 is SEHNR and CDR2 is FQNEAQ (reference sequence). The CDR3 length is 16 residues. V dropped 3 bases and J dropped 2; count of bases not matched to a gene: 9. The CDR3 DNA reads TGTGCCAGCAGCTTGGCACAGGGGTGGCCCAACACTGAAGCTTTCTTT. This codes for CASSLAQGWPNTEAFF.

This chain joins TRBV6-6 and TRBJ1-5, with D hard to call. V dropped 11 bases and J dropped 5 bases, with 13 bases sitting between them. The CDR3 is 12 amino acids. CDR1 is MNHNY, CDR2 SVGAGI, per germline (reference sequence). CDR3 bases: TGTGCCGTGGCGGAGAGATATCAGCCCCAGCATTTT. The encoded protein is CAVAERYQPQHF.

This clone showed up just once. The genes are TRBV7-3 and TRBJ2-7; tentative D call: TRBD2 (6 bases). CDR3 size: 14 residues. Per the germline V gene, CDR1 is SGHTA and CDR2 is FQGTGA. Trimming took 4 bases from V and 2 from J, leaving 12 bases between them. The CDR3 loop reads CASSSHPGAYEQYF. CDR3 bases: TGTGCCAGCAGCTCCCATCCGGGAGCCTACGAGCAGTACTTC.

This chain connects TRBV19 to TRBJ2-2, with 8 bases lining up with TRBD1. There are 15 residues in the CDR3. V shed 4 bases and J 4 bases; nucleotides not matched to a gene: 5. Germline CDR1 LNHDA, CDR2 SQIVND (reference sequence). For the CDR3, the DNA is TGTGCCAGTAGTACAGGGGGCGCGGGCACCGGGGAGCTGTTTTTT. Residues: CASSTGGAGTGELFF. Combining the CDR3 with reference TRBV19 and TRBJ2-2 gives the whole variable domain DGGITQSPKYLFRKEGQNVTLSCEQNLNHDAMYWYRQDPGQGLRLIYYSQIVNDFQKGDIAEGYSVSREKKESFPLTVTSAQKNPTAFYLCASSTGGAGTGELFFGEGSRLTVL.

This sequence joins TRBV19 and TRBJ1-2; maybe TRBD1 (5 bases). This CDR3 is built from 17 residues. Germline V CDR1 and CDR2: LNHDA, SQIVND (reference sequence). The germline V and J ends were trimmed by 3 bases and 4 bases, with 21 bases remaining between them. The CDR3 protein is CASSMGPLAVWSYGYTF. CDR3 coding DNA: TGTGCCAGTAGTATGGGACCTTTGGCTGTCTGGTCCTATGGCTACACCTTC.

J is TRBJ2-2 and V is TRBV9; D may be TRBD2 (5 bases). This CDR3 region has 15 residues. Germline CDR1 is SGDLS and CDR2 is YYNGEE. Trimming left V 0 bases short and J 7 bases short, with 13 bases between. Here the CDR3 DNA reads TGTGCCAGCAGCGTAGCAACTGGACTGAACGGGGAGCTGTTTTTT. It encodes CASSVATGLNGELFF.